This T cell receptor beta chain was sequenced for a study of blood T cell repertoires in COVID-19. Original processing notes: Nucleated cell counts were estimated from reference gene primer amplification. Assay used: immunoSEQ multiplex PCR; TCRdb lists only in-frame clones, some missing. V and J calls and clone size are given by that table; D and trimming were obtained from the DNA. The sample consists of 100,000 to 150,000 clones, around nine tenths of them appearing once. V dropped 4 bases and J dropped 8 bases, with 11 bases sitting between them. Germline-derived CDR1 and CDR2 are KGHSH and LQKENI. The CDR3 runs 12 residues.

J is TRBJ1-2 and V is TRBV18; D is unresolved. The clonotype was recovered from a man between 65 and 85 years old with active COVID-19. The sequencing input was peripheral blood. For the CDR3, the DNA is TGTGCCAGCTCACTGGAGACGGGAGGCTACACCTTC. It specifies CASSLETGGYTF.